The 3 T cell receptor beta chains in this list originate from one sample, sequenced in a study of OX40 agonist ivuxolimab in advanced cancers. Assay used: immunoSEQ multiplex PCR; TCRdb lists only in-frame clones, some missing. The sample holds 36,000 or so clones, around 77% seen once. The sample in question was CD4+ or CD8+ T cells sorted from blood, obtained in a trial of the OX40 agonist ivuxolimab. The receptors were gathered from an adult with an advanced solid tumor such as melanoma, head and neck, liver or kidney cancer.

The CDR3: CASSYSRSHGYTF. For the CDR3, the DNA is TGTGCCAGCAGTTACTCCAGATCCCATGGCTACACCTTC. The rearrangement links TRBV6-6 to TRBJ1-2; D gene unclear. CDR1 is MNHNY, CDR2 SVGAGI, per germline (reference sequence). Trimming stripped 0 bases from V and 6 bases from J, with 8 bases between. CDR3 length: 13 amino acids.

The V and J genes are TRBV28 and TRBJ2-3; D not certain. Germline V gene data show CDR1 as MDHEN and CDR2 as SYDVKM. The V end was cut by 0 bases, the J end by 6 bases, with 7 bases between. This CDR3 is 13 amino acids long. Here the CDR3 reads CASSLWVPDTQYF. CDR3 sequence (DNA): TGTGCCAGCAGTTTATGGGTCCCGGATACGCAGTATTTT.

The rearrangement joins TRBV4-3 to TRBJ2-1; 11 bases fit TRBD2. V lost 4 bases to trimming and J lost 4 bases; unmatched junction nucleotides: 6. The CDR3 length is 16 residues. CDR1 is LGHNA and CDR2 is YSLEER in the germline V gene. CDR3 region: CASSPSLAGAYNEQFF. In DNA form, the CDR3 reads TGCGCCAGCAGCCCGTCACTAGCGGGGGCTTACAATGAGCAGTTCTTC.